One and the same sample provided the 11 T cell receptor beta chains below, sequenced in a study of T cell repertoires in cytomegalovirus infection. TCRdb fed the reads into MiXCR, producing one record per CDR3 protein. The sample yields over 120,000 distinct CDR3 sequences, approximately 30% seen once. The antigens these receptors bind are not known. Sequenced here: CD8+ T cells from cultured PBMCs, sampled from culture after CMV antigen stimulation. These receptors were collected from a human donor in good health (CMV status not recorded). Some clones in this sample may be carry-over from other donors' samples.

This clonotype was observed at least ten times. This chain links TRBV6-5 with TRBJ2-2, with D possibly matching TRBD2 (5 bases). The CDR3 loop spans 14 amino acids. V lost 2 bases, J lost 1 base, and 5 bases lay in between. Germline V gene sequence: CDR1 MNHEY, CDR2 SVGAGI. The CDR3 region is CASSYGRNTGELFF. Written as DNA, the CDR3 is TGTGCCAGCAGTTACGGGAGGAACACCGGGGAGCTGTTTTTT.

This clonotype was detected ten times or more. The rearrangement uses TRBV15 and TRBJ1-1; D is unclear. This CDR3 comprises 14 residues. Germline loops: CDR1 LNHNV, CDR2 YYDKDF (reference sequence). The V end lost 3 bases, the J end lost 0 bases, and 8 bases lay between the germline ends. CDR3 protein: CATSSNRMNTEAFF. In DNA, the CDR3 is TGTGCCACCAGCAGTAATCGGATGAACACTGAAGCTTTCTTT.

This clonotype was observed a handful of times. V gene TRBV28 combines with J gene TRBJ2-1; the D gene is possibly TRBD2 (5 bases). The V end was cut by 6 bases, the J end by 0 bases, with 15 bases between. This CDR3 is 16 amino acids long. Germline V gene lookup returns CDR1 MDHEN and CDR2 SYDVKM. The CDR3 nucleotides are TGTGCCAGCAGCTTGTGGAGGCGAACCTCCTACAATGAGCAGTTCTTC. Translation: CASSLWRRTSYNEQFF.

The table lists this clonotype with many counts. V usage is TRBV7-2 and J usage is TRBJ1-4; 9 positions agree with TRBD1. The CDR3 is made up of 15 amino acids. V was clipped by 2 bases and J by 6 bases; unmatched bases: 4. CDR1 is SGHTA and CDR2 is FQGNSA in the germline V gene. The CDR3 sequence is CASSLRTGVDEKLFF. CDR3 bases: TGTGCCAGCAGCTTAAGGACAGGGGTGGATGAAAAACTGTTTTTT.

The table lists this clonotype with a few counts. V gene TRBV20-1 combines with J gene TRBJ1-2; 7 bases agree with TRBD1. V shed 2 bases and J 6 bases; nucleotides not matched to a gene: 9. The CDR3 runs to 14 residues. Germline loops: CDR1 DFQATT, CDR2 SNEGSKA (reference sequence). The DNA of the CDR3 is TGCAGTGCTAGACCAACAGGGGACTTCGATGGCTACACCTTC. Translating gives CSARPTGDFDGYTF.

The chain combines TRBV20-1 with TRBJ2-1; 8 nucleotides agree with TRBD2. The ends lost 6 bases at V and 3 bases at J; junction bases unmatched: 4. The CDR3 is made up of 13 amino acids. Germline CDR1 and CDR2: DFQATT and SNEGSKA (reference sequence). The CDR3 nucleotides read TGCAGTGCCCCACTAGCGGACTACAATGAGCAGTTCTTC. Translation gives CSAPLADYNEQFF.

A few counts support this clonotype. This rearrangement joins TRBV7-6 to TRBJ1-1; D remains ambiguous. This CDR3 has 14 residues. V lost 2 bases to trimming and J lost 2 bases, with 9 bases between them. Germline values: CDR1 SGHVS, CDR2 FNYEAQ. Here the CDR3 DNA reads TGTGCCAGCAGCTTATCGACGGGCAACACTGAAGCTTTCTTT. This gives the protein CASSLSTGNTEAFF.

The chain couples TRBV29-1 to TRBJ1-2; 8 bases agree with TRBD1. V lost 3 bases, J lost 3 bases, and 3 bases stayed unmatched. The CDR3 length is 13 residues. Germline V lookup: CDR1 SQVTM, CDR2 ANQGSEA. Written as DNA, the CDR3 is TGCAGCGTTGACGACAGGGGAGACTATGGCTACACCTTC. Its translation: CSVDDRGDYGYTF.

This clonotype was counted between two and nine times. One end of the junction fails to match germline, which may point to a read error. CDR3 sequence reads: CASSIALVRTDTQYF. In DNA, the CDR3 is TGTGCCAGCAGCATAGCCCTAGTACGCACAGATACGCAGTATTTT. The rearrangement uses TRBV7-2 and TRBJ2-3; no firm D call. Germline assignment: CDR1 SGHTA and CDR2 FQGNSA. CDR3 size: 15 residues. Filled out from reference TRBV7-2 and TRBJ2-3, the complete variable domain reads GAGVSQSPSNKVTEKGKDVELRCDPISGHTALYWYRQSLGQGLEFLIYFQGNSAPDKSGLPSDRFSAERTGGSVSTLTIQRTQQEDSAVYLCASSIALVRTDTQYFGPGTRLTVL.

This clonotype has only a few counts. The chain employs TRBV7-9 and TRBJ1-4; no clear D. This CDR3 is built from 14 residues. CDR1 SEHNR and CDR2 FQNEAQ come from the germline V gene (reference sequence). Trimming shortened V by 6 bases and J by 5 bases, and 13 bases separated the two germline ends. CDR3 region: CASRISGSNEKLFF. The CDR3 region has the DNA TGTGCCAGCAGGATTTCCGGGTCGAATGAAAAACTGTTTTTT.

The chain employs TRBV10-3 and TRBJ2-7; 9 nucleotides align to TRBD1. Per germline, CDR1 ENHRY and CDR2 SYGVKD. Losses at the gene ends were 5 bases for V and 4 bases for J; bases not matched to a gene: 3. CDR3 size: 13 residues. This CDR3 reads CAISMDRGYEQYF. CDR3 in DNA: TGTGCCATCAGTATGGACAGGGGATACGAGCAGTACTTC.